Following are 23 T cell receptor beta chains from one sample sequenced in a study of blood T cell repertoires in COVID-19. Repertoires were generated with immunoSEQ multiplex PCR, while TCRdb's copy carries only in-frame clones and drops some. This sample yields tens of thousands of clones, of which roughly nine tenths are seen a single time; about 1.5% belongs to the top ten. The sample consisted of peripheral blood. These receptors were taken from a man aged 55-75 years with acute or convalescent COVID-19.

The V call is TRBV25-1, the J call TRBJ2-3; TRBD2 matches 12 bases. CDR1 and CDR2 (germline): MGHDK, SYGVNS. Trimming cost V 6 bases and J 5 bases; bases outside gene matches: 0. The CDR3 loop spans 13 amino acids. The CDR3 protein is CASRGLAGDTQYF. The CDR3 nucleotides read TGTGCCAGCAGGGGACTAGCGGGAGATACGCAGTATTTT.

This sequence joins TRBV20-1 and TRBJ2-2, with D possibly matching TRBD2 (7 bases). Trimming left V 3 bases short and J 5 bases short, with 19 bases between. CDR1 and CDR2 (germline): DFQATT, SNEGSKA (reference sequence). The CDR3 totals 16 residues. CDR3: CSASRLGGRGTGELFF. The CDR3 DNA reads as TGCAGTGCTAGTCGCCTGGGGGGGCGAGGAACCGGGGAGCTGTTTTTT.

This chain connects TRBV7-3 to TRBJ2-1; 9 nucleotides align to TRBD1. The CDR3 is 19 amino acids. CDR1 and CDR2 (germline): SGHTA, FQGTGA. With V trimmed by 5 bases and J by 0 bases, 14 bases remained unmatched. The CDR3, as DNA: TGTGCCAGCAGCGCAATCCGTGGGACAGGGCGTAGCTCCTACAATGAGCAGTTCTTC. Amino acid sequence: CASSAIRGTGRSSYNEQFF. Together with reference TRBV7-3 and TRBJ2-1, the CDR3 gives the full variable domain: GAGVSQTPSNKVTEKGKYVELRCDPISGHTALYWYRQSLGQGPEFLIYFQGTGAADDSGLPNDRFFAVRPEGSVSTLKIQRTERGDSAVYLCASSAIRGTGRSSYNEQFFGPGTRLTVL.

This clone is a singleton in its sample. This chain uses TRBV4-1 with TRBJ1-1; D might be TRBD1 (6 bases). The CDR3 is made up of 15 amino acids. Deletions cut 4 bases from V and 5 bases from J, with 17 bases between. Germline values: CDR1 MGHRA, CDR2 YSYEKL. The CDR3 DNA follows: TGCGCCAGCAGCCCCCCTAACAGGGCACTGACTGAAGCTTTCTTT. The encoded protein is CASSPPNRALTEAFF.

This clone has a handful of counts. CDR3 DNA: TGTGCCAGCAGCTTCACAGGGCTCGGGGGCAATCAGCCCCAGCATTTT. Protein product: CASSFTGLGGNQPQHF. This rearrangement joins TRBV5-4 to TRBJ1-5, with D possibly TRBD1 on 6 matching bases. There are 16 residues in the CDR3. Germline V gene sequence: CDR1 SGHNT, CDR2 YYREEE (reference sequence). With 2 bases removed from V and 2 bases from J, the gap between germline ends came to 14 bases. Using reference TRBV5-4 and TRBJ1-5 for the parts outside the CDR3, the full variable domain is ETGVTQSPTHLIKTRGQQVTLRCSSQSGHNTVSWYQQALGQGPQFIFQYYREEENGRGNFPPRFSGLQFPNYSSELNVNALELDDSALYLCASSFTGLGGNQPQHFGDGTRLSIL.

The chain uses TRBV27 and TRBJ1-5; the D gene is possibly TRBD1 (6 bases). V shed 5 bases and J shed 7 bases, with 15 bases lying between them. Germline CDR1 is MNHEY and CDR2 is SMNVEV (reference sequence). The CDR3 covers 14 residues. CDR3 sequence (DNA): TGTGCCAGCAGTCCCCAGGGGACGCGACAGCCCCAGCATTTT. It translates to CASSPQGTRQPQHF.

The J gene is TRBJ2-2, the V gene TRBV23-1, with 8 bases fitting TRBD1. TRBV23-1 is annotated as an ORF whose role is uncertain. The CDR3 contains 16 residues. Germline trimming cut 6 bases from V and 2 bases from J; bases unmatched to any gene: 8. In nucleotides, the CDR3 is TGCGCCAGCAGGCGACCGGGACAGGCCAACACCGGGGAGCTGTTTTTT. Translating gives CASRRPGQANTGELFF.

The chain has TRBV5-1 and TRBJ2-3; 7 bases match TRBD2. This CDR3 spans 15 amino acids. V trimming: 10 bases; J trimming: 4 bases; junction bases outside the gene matches: 15. CDR1 SGHRS and CDR2 YFSETQ come from the germline V gene. The CDR3 reads CASSRTSEVADTQYF. CDR3 coding DNA: TGCGCCTCCAGCCGTACTAGCGAGGTTGCAGATACGCAGTATTTT.

The rearrangement links TRBV24-1 to TRBJ2-7; TRBD1 is a possible D gene (6 bases). Trimming stripped 5 bases from V and 0 bases from J, with 13 bases between. In germline, CDR1 is KGHDR, CDR2 SFDVKD. The CDR3 consists of 15 residues. The CDR3, as DNA: TGTGCCACCAGTGCCCCAACAGGGATCTCCTACGAGCAGTACTTC. This translates into CATSAPTGISYEQYF.

The table lists this clone with a count of one. V usage is TRBV15 and J usage is TRBJ1-2, with D maybe TRBD1 (5 bases). This CDR3 is 15 amino acids long. In germline, CDR1 is LNHNV, CDR2 YYDKDF (reference sequence). The ends were cut back, 5 bases at V and 2 bases at J, with 15 bases in the middle. In nucleotides, the CDR3 is TGTGCCACCAGCGGGGGGAGGGCTTCAAACTATGGCTACACCTTC. Amino acids: CATSGGRASNYGYTF.

The V call is TRBV7-9, the J call TRBJ1-2; TRBD1 aligns across 8 bases. The germline CDR1 and CDR2 sequences are SEHNR and FQNEAQ (reference sequence). The CDR3 runs 17 residues. The junction had 9 bases not matched to a gene; V was cut back by 1 base and J by 2 bases. Here the CDR3 reads CASSLGRQGAPNYGYTF. The CDR3, as DNA: TGTGCCAGCAGCTTAGGGAGGCAGGGGGCTCCAAACTATGGCTACACCTTC.

The V call is TRBV18, the J call TRBJ2-3, with 9 nucleotides matching TRBD1. V shed 6 bases and J 3 bases; nucleotides not matched to a gene: 13. CDR3 size: 17 residues. Germline CDR1 is KGHSH and CDR2 is LQKENI. This chain's CDR3 is CASSPGTGFSVTDTQYF. DNA of the CDR3: TGTGCCAGCTCCCCCGGGACAGGGTTTTCGGTAACAGATACGCAGTATTTT.

This clone was detected only once. The V and J genes are TRBV15 and TRBJ2-3, with D possibly matching TRBD2 (6 bases). Per the germline V gene, CDR1 is LNHNV and CDR2 is YYDKDF (reference sequence). Trimming pared 1 base from V and 4 bases from J, leaving 9 bases between. This CDR3 spans 14 amino acids. Here the CDR3 reads CATSRGEESDTQYF. CDR3 nucleotides: TGTGCCACCAGCAGAGGGGAGGAGTCAGATACGCAGTATTTT.

CDR3 nucleotide sequence: TGTGCCAGCGGGACAGCTAACTATGGCTACACCTTC. It specifies CASGTANYGYTF. The V gene is TRBV3-1 (or the pseudogene TRBV3-2), the J gene TRBJ1-2; TRBD1 matches 7 bases. V lost 8 bases, J lost 0 bases, and 0 bases stayed unmatched. The CDR3 runs to 12 residues. Per the germline V gene, CDR1 is LGHDT and CDR2 is YNNKEL (reference sequence).

The genes are TRBV18 and TRBJ1-4; D unresolved. Germline V gives CDR1 KGHSH, CDR2 LQKENI. Deletions cut 3 bases from V and 8 bases from J, with 4 bases between. The CDR3 totals 11 residues. The chain's CDR3 is CASSPREKLFF. CDR3 nucleotides: TGTGCCAGCTCACCCCGGGAAAAACTGTTTTTT.

V is TRBV6-5 and J is TRBJ1-1, with 7 bases fitting TRBD1. The CDR3 sequence is 14 residues long. Germline assignment: CDR1 MNHEY and CDR2 SVGAGI. The V segment lost 2 bases and the J segment 5 bases; nucleotides outside the gene matches: 5. The CDR3 protein is CASSYKTGITEAFF. Here the CDR3 DNA reads TGTGCCAGCAGTTACAAGACAGGGATTACTGAAGCTTTCTTT.

The rearrangement links TRBV10-3 to TRBJ2-1; 10 bases agree with TRBD1. The germline V gene encodes CDR1 ENHRY and CDR2 SYGVKD. The V and J ends lost 4 bases and 2 bases, in that order; junction bases with no gene match: 11. The CDR3 extends over 18 amino acids. In DNA, the CDR3 is TGTGCCATCAGTGGATCTGACAGGGGGCTAACAACCTACAATGAGCAGTTCTTC. Residues: CAISGSDRGLTTYNEQFF.

The gene calls are TRBV27 and TRBJ2-1; 9 bases agree with TRBD1. The CDR3 covers 14 residues. The germline V gene has CDR1 MNHEY and CDR2 SMNVEV (reference sequence). With V trimmed by 6 bases and J by 9 bases, 9 bases remained unmatched. CDR3 nucleotides: TGTGCCAGCAGACGGGACAGGGAAGGGGCTGAGCAGTTCTTC. Translated: CASRRDREGAEQFF.

The rearrangement links TRBV2 to TRBJ2-1; tentatively, D is TRBD2 (5 bases). V lost 11 bases and J lost 9, with 14 bases in between. The CDR3 sequence is 11 residues long. Germline V lookup: CDR1 SNHLY, CDR2 FYNNEI. The CDR3 sequence is CAGTMGAEQFF. CDR3 nucleotides: TGTGCCGGTACTATGGGAGCTGAGCAGTTCTTC.

This clone occurred once. V usage is TRBV29-1 and J usage is TRBJ1-3; maybe TRBD1 (6 bases). The CDR3 sequence is 19 residues long. CDR1 SQVTM and CDR2 ANQGSEA come from the germline V gene. Trimming left V 0 bases short and J 3 bases short, with 24 bases between. The CDR3 region has the DNA TGCAGCGTTGAAGATCTTTCAGCAGGGGCCTCCGTTGATGGAAACACCATATATTTT. It is translated as CSVEDLSAGASVDGNTIYF.

The chain combines TRBV18 with TRBJ2-3, with D unclear. This CDR3 contains 14 residues. Trimming took off 3 bases at V and 0 bases at J, with 7 bases between the two ends. Germline V gene lookup returns CDR1 KGHSH and CDR2 LQKENI. The CDR3 coding sequence is TGTGCCAGCTCACCGGCCGCAAGCACAGATACGCAGTATTTT. Its translation is CASSPAASTDTQYF. Variable domain in full (rest from reference TRBV18 and TRBJ2-3): NAGVMQNPRHLVRRRGQEARLRCSPMKGHSHVYWYRQLPEEGLKFMVYLQKENIIDESGMPKERFSAEFPKEGPSILRIQQVVRGDSAAYFCASSPAASTDTQYFGPGTRLTVL.

This chain uses TRBV5-1 with TRBJ2-2; the match to TRBD1 covers 9 bases. Germline V lookup: CDR1 SGHRS, CDR2 YFSETQ. This CDR3 region has 14 residues. V shed 4 bases and J 5 bases; nucleotides not matched to a gene: 3. CDR3 in DNA: TGCGCCAGCAGCCGGACAGGGGAGACCGGGGAGCTGTTTTTT. This translates into CASSRTGETGELFF.

The chain joins TRBV24-1 to TRBJ2-1; 8 positions agree with TRBD1. This CDR3 contains 13 residues. J gave up 13 bases and V 1 base, and 5 bases lay outside the gene matches. Germline lookup yields CDR1 KGHDR and CDR2 SFDVKD. The DNA of the CDR3 is TGTGCCACCAGTGATTTCCGTGGGACAGGTCAGTTCTTC. It is translated as CATSDFRGTGQFF.